The TCR beta chain described here comes from a study of blood T cells in healthy people across ages. CDR1 is MNHEY and CDR2 is SVGEGT in the germline V gene. Trimming removed 6 bases from V and 3 bases from J; junction bases left unmatched: 7. The length of the CDR3 is 14 residues. Regarding the study as a whole: Naive T cell percentage strongly correlated with TCR beta diversity.

It was with a sample-barcoded 5' primer and a J-beta primer mix that a second PCR of about 6 to 11 cycles was run. TCRdb fed the 5' RACE reads into MiXCR, producing one record per CDR3 protein. The table shows approximately 850,000 distinct CDR3 sequences, with under 45% occurring only once. Worth noting for this clonotype: Its specificity is not known.

This TCR was sampled from a man in his 60s in good health. The chain employs TRBV6-2 or TRBV6-3 and TRBJ1-1; 7 bases map to TRBD1. Sequenced material: blood. CDR3 loop: CASRAKTGDTEAFF. The CDR3 DNA reads TGTGCCAGCAGAGCTAAAACAGGGGACACTGAAGCTTTCTTT.